Presented here are 27 T cell receptor beta chains from one specimen sequenced in a study of shared clonotypes between healthy human individuals. Only in-frame clones appear in the TCRdb table, and some are missing; sequencing was by immunoSEQ multiplex PCR. Of 2,100,000 or so clones in the sample, almost 96% were seen once. Sequenced input: naive CD4+ T cells sorted from blood. Stated subset: CD45RA+ positively selected. The receptors derive from a man aged 18 to 29 in good health.

Only one count was recorded for this clone. J is TRBJ2-3 and V is TRBV7-6; D might be TRBD1 or TRBD2, each matching 6 bases. Germline CDR1 and CDR2: SGHVS and FNYEAQ. Trimming took off 1 base at V and 1 base at J, with 15 bases between the two ends. The CDR3 contains 17 residues. This chain's CDR3 is CASSLDGGPRGTDTQYF. As DNA, the CDR3 is TGTGCCAGCAGCTTAGATGGGGGGCCCCGGGGCACAGATACGCAGTATTTT.

The rearrangement joins TRBV10-3 to TRBJ1-1; unclear D gene. V lost 4 bases, J lost 1 base, and 7 bases lay in between. Per the germline V gene, CDR1 is ENHRY and CDR2 is SYGVKD. CDR3 length: 13 residues. CDR3 sequence reads: CAISAAPNTEAFF. The CDR3 coding sequence is TGTGCCATCAGTGCGGCACCGAACACTGAAGCTTTCTTT.

The rearrangement uses TRBV5-4 and TRBJ2-7; 12 bases line up with TRBD1. The V and J ends lost 5 bases and 4 bases, in that order; junction bases with no gene match: 16. The CDR3 consists of 18 residues. Germline CDR1 reads SGHNT; CDR2 reads YYREEE (reference sequence). The CDR3: CASSRGQGAPRAEYEQYF. In nucleotides, the CDR3 is TGTGCCAGCAGTCGGGGACAGGGGGCCCCGAGGGCGGAGTACGAGCAGTACTTC.

The chain employs TRBV5-1 and TRBJ2-3; the D gene is possibly TRBD2 (5 bases). The CDR3 loop spans 16 amino acids. Trimming took 0 bases from V and 5 from J, leaving 16 bases between them. Germline V lookup: CDR1 SGHRS, CDR2 YFSETQ. The CDR3 spells CASSLAQLVGQDTQYF. Written as DNA, the CDR3 is TGCGCCAGCAGCTTGGCACAACTAGTAGGTCAAGATACGCAGTATTTT.

This clone showed up just a few times. The chain combines TRBV27 with TRBJ2-5, with 7 bases matching TRBD1. This CDR3 spans 14 amino acids. CDR1 and CDR2 from the germline V gene are MNHEY and SMNVEV (reference sequence). The ends lost 2 bases at V and 8 bases at J; junction bases unmatched: 8. The CDR3 DNA sequence: TGTGCCAGCAGTTTAAATTCCCGACAGGGCACCCAGTACTTC. Translating it yields CASSLNSRQGTQYF.

The genes are TRBV19 and TRBJ2-7; the D is unclear. V lost 5 bases to trimming and J lost 0 bases, with 8 bases between them. This CDR3 has 13 residues. Germline CDR1 is LNHDA and CDR2 is SQIVND (reference sequence). The CDR3 DNA reads TGTGCCAGTAGTGTAGGGAACTCCTACGAGCAGTACTTC. This gives the protein CASSVGNSYEQYF.

The chain uses TRBV6-1 and TRBJ2-7; 9 bases line up with TRBD1. Trimming at V came to 4 bases and at J to 6 bases, leaving 10 bases not matched to a gene. The CDR3 has 15 amino acids. Germline CDR1 is MNHNS and CDR2 is SASEGT. Written as DNA, the CDR3 is TGTGCCAGCAGTGGCCAAACAGGGGGCATGGCCGAGCAGTACTTC. This encodes CASSGQTGGMAEQYF.

A single count supports this clone. The chain links TRBV1 to TRBJ1-2; TRBD1 reflects the table's D call only, with no check against the DNA. TRBV1 is noted as a pseudogene. This CDR3 comprises 17 residues. The DNA for the CDR3 is TGCACCAGCAGCCAAGATCAGATACCACCCCCTAACTATGGCTACACCTTC. This sequence encodes CTSSQDQIPPPNYGYTF.

The genes are TRBV18 and TRBJ1-4, with 8 bases aligning to TRBD1. Per germline, CDR1 KGHSH and CDR2 LQKENI. V lost 4 bases to trimming and J lost 4 bases; unmatched junction nucleotides: 5. CDR3 size: 15 residues. The CDR3 coding sequence is TGTGCCAGCTCACTCCAGGGGGCAGTTAATGAAAAACTGTTTTTT. This gives the protein CASSLQGAVNEKLFF.

This chain joins TRBV2 and TRBJ1-1, with 7 nucleotides matching TRBD1. CDR1 and CDR2 (germline): SNHLY, FYNNEI. J was trimmed by 10 bases and V by 5 bases; bases with no gene match: 4. The CDR3 is 11 residues long. DNA for the CDR3: TGTGCCAGCAGTTATACAGGGGTAGCTTTCTTT. Translated, it gives CASSYTGVAFF. The whole variable domain, remainder taken from reference TRBV2 and TRBJ1-1, is EPEVTQTPSHQVTQMGQEVILRCVPISNHLYFYWYRQILGQKVEFLVSFYNNEISEKSEIFDDQFSVERPDGSNFTLKIRSTKLEDSAMYFCASSYTGVAFFGQGTRLTVV.

V gene TRBV10-3 combines with J gene TRBJ1-1; the D gene is possibly TRBD1 (6 bases). The V gene lost 10 bases and the J gene lost 0 bases, with 12 bases spanning the gap. The CDR3 consists of 13 residues. The germline V gene has CDR1 ENHRY and CDR2 SYGVKD. CDR3 sequence reads: CATLTGMNTEAFF. CDR3 coding DNA: TGTGCCACCCTGACAGGCATGAACACTGAAGCTTTCTTT.

The CDR3 region is CASSHGLARSSYEQYF. The CDR3 DNA follows: TGTGCCAGCAGCCACGGACTAGCGCGGAGCTCCTACGAGCAGTACTTC. This sequence joins TRBV14 and TRBJ2-7, with 9 nucleotides matching TRBD2. In germline, CDR1 is SGHDN, CDR2 FVKESK. The CDR3 length is 16 residues. The V gene end was trimmed by 3 bases and the J gene end by 0 bases; junction bases not matched to a gene: 6.

V usage is TRBV7-2 and J usage is TRBJ2-2; 7 nucleotides agree with TRBD1. The CDR3 spans 15 residues. V was pared by 3 bases and J by 5 bases, with 6 bases of the junction left unmatched. CDR1 and CDR2 from the germline V gene are SGHTA and FQGNSA. Here the CDR3 DNA reads TGTGCCAGCAGCTTGCGACAGGGTGAAACCGGGGAGCTGTTTTTT. Translated, it gives CASSLRQGETGELFF.

For this clone: Relative to the germline gene, one junction end is altered; a read error may explain this. This chain uses TRBV7-7 with TRBJ1-6; D is unclear. Germline V gene sequence: CDR1 SSHAT, CDR2 FNYEAQ (reference sequence). CDR3 length: 13 residues. Here the CDR3 DNA reads TGTGCTAGCAGCTTAGTGGCTCTTCCGCTCCTCCACTTT. It is translated as CASSLVALPLLHF.

The chain is built from TRBV5-1 and TRBJ1-3; perhaps TRBD1 as D (6 bases). CDR3 length: 16 amino acids. The V and J ends lost 0 bases and 0 bases respectively, with 10 bases between them. Per the germline V gene, CDR1 is SGHRS and CDR2 is YFSETQ. CDR3 in amino acids: CASSLDTGISGNTIYF. DNA for the CDR3: TGCGCCAGCAGCTTGGATACAGGGATCTCTGGAAACACCATATATTTT. The whole variable domain, remainder taken from reference TRBV5-1 and TRBJ1-3, is KAGVTQTPRYLIKTRGQQVTLSCSPISGHRSVSWYQQTPGQGLQFLFEYFSETQRNKGNFPGRFSGRQFSNSRSEMNVSTLELGDSALYLCASSLDTGISGNTIYFGEGSWLTVV.

The chain combines TRBV19 with TRBJ1-2; D ambiguous. V shed 3 bases and J shed 4 bases, with 12 bases lying between them. In germline, CDR1 is LNHDA, CDR2 SQIVND (reference sequence). The CDR3 sequence is 14 residues long. The CDR3 nucleotides read TGTGCCAGTAGTATGAACGAGAATATCTATGGCTACACCTTC. It is translated as CASSMNENIYGYTF.

The chain joins TRBV9 to TRBJ2-7; D gene uncertain. The germline CDR1 and CDR2 sequences are SGDLS and YYNGEE. This CDR3 comprises 14 residues. V lost 0 bases to trimming and J lost 2 bases, with 9 bases between them. This chain's CDR3 is CASSVGVFTYEQYF. CDR3 coding DNA: TGTGCCAGCAGCGTAGGGGTCTTCACCTACGAGCAGTACTTC. Using reference TRBV9 and TRBJ2-7 for the parts outside the CDR3, the full variable domain is DSGVTQTPKHLITATGQRVTLRCSPRSGDLSVYWYQQSLDQGLQFLIQYYNGEERAKGNILERFSAQQFPDLHSELNLSSLELGDSALYFCASSVGVFTYEQYFGPGTRLTVT.

In regard to this clone: At the DNA level, this CDR3 is encoded by other sequences in the same sample as well. The chain combines TRBV5-4 with TRBJ2-3; 7 positions match TRBD2. With V trimmed by 0 bases and J by 5 bases, 0 bases remained unmatched. The CDR3 totals 13 residues. Germline V gene data show CDR1 as SGHNT and CDR2 as YYREEE (reference sequence). The CDR3 DNA sequence: TGTGCCAGCAGCTTGGCGGGGGGAGATACGCAGTATTTT. Translating it yields CASSLAGGDTQYF. Drawing the rest from reference TRBV5-4 and TRBJ2-3, the complete variable domain is ETGVTQSPTHLIKTRGQQVTLRCSSQSGHNTVSWYQQALGQGPQFIFQYYREEENGRGNFPPRFSGLQFPNYSSELNVNALELDDSALYLCASSLAGGDTQYFGPGTRLTVL.

The V gene is TRBV11-2, the J gene TRBJ2-7, with a possible D match to TRBD2 (7 bases). Germline lookup yields CDR1 SGHAT and CDR2 FQNNGV. This CDR3 is 14 amino acids long. V was trimmed by 5 bases and J by 6 bases, leaving 17 bases between them. The CDR3 DNA follows: TGTGCCAGCAGCCCGTCGAGGGGGGGTAGCGAGCAGTACTTC. Protein: CASSPSRGGSEQYF.

The genes are TRBV18 and TRBJ2-7; 8 nucleotides align to TRBD1. J lost 3 bases, V lost 5 bases, and 9 bases had no gene match. CDR3 length equals 15 residues. CDR1 is KGHSH and CDR2 is LQKENI in the germline V gene. The CDR3 here is CASSSTGDRRYEQYF. The CDR3 DNA is TGTGCCAGCTCATCGACAGGGGATCGGCGCTACGAGCAGTACTTC. Variable domain in full (rest from reference TRBV18 and TRBJ2-7): NAGVMQNPRHLVRRRGQEARLRCSPMKGHSHVYWYRQLPEEGLKFMVYLQKENIIDESGMPKERFSAEFPKEGPSILRIQQVVRGDSAAYFCASSSTGDRRYEQYFGPGTRLTVT.

The chain has TRBV6-1 and TRBJ2-4; TRBD2 matches 10 bases. The CDR3 covers 13 residues. The V and J ends lost 7 bases and 8 bases, in that order; junction bases with no gene match: 5. Germline V lookup: CDR1 MNHNS, CDR2 SASEGT. The chain's CDR3 is CASNLAGVDIQYF. The CDR3 nucleotides read TGTGCCAGCAACCTAGCGGGAGTAGACATTCAGTACTTC.

The chain recombines TRBV9 with TRBJ2-3; D not certain. From germline, CDR1 is SGDLS and CDR2 YYNGEE. The CDR3 contains 13 residues. V gave up 7 bases and J gave up 2 bases, with 11 bases separating them. CDR3 residues: CASRNAITDTQYF. CDR3 in DNA: TGTGCCAGCCGGAACGCTATCACAGATACGCAGTATTTT.

The V and J genes are TRBV11-2 and TRBJ1-4; 7 nucleotides align to TRBD1. CDR1 SGHAT and CDR2 FQNNGV come from the germline V gene. V trimming: 0 bases; J trimming: 9 bases; junction bases outside the gene matches: 4. CDR3 length equals 14 residues. For the CDR3, the DNA is TGTGCCAGCAGCTTAGATTGGACAGGACAAAAACTGTTTTTT. Translated: CASSLDWTGQKLFF.

The chain links TRBV4-3 to TRBJ1-3; no definite D call. The CDR3 has 19 residues. From germline, CDR1 is LGHNA and CDR2 YSLEER. Trimming pared 1 base from V and 0 bases from J, leaving 19 bases between. The CDR3 protein is CASSQVISQTRSSGNTIYF. CDR3 sequence (DNA): TGCGCCAGCAGCCAAGTAATAAGCCAGACTCGGAGCTCTGGAAACACCATATATTTT.

The V call is TRBV5-4, the J call TRBJ2-1, with unresolved D. In germline, CDR1 is SGHNT, CDR2 YYREEE (reference sequence). Trimming removed 6 bases at V and 2 bases at J, with 18 bases between. The CDR3 has 16 residues. CDR3 nucleotide sequence: TGTGCCAGCACCCCTTCGCCTGGGCTTGCCTACAATGAGCAGTTCTTC. Translated, it gives CASTPSPGLAYNEQFF.

The rearrangement links TRBV27 to TRBJ1-5, with 7 positions matching TRBD1. The germline V gene encodes CDR1 MNHEY and CDR2 SMNVEV (reference sequence). With V trimmed by 5 bases and J by 7 bases, 8 bases remained unmatched. The length of the CDR3 is 14 residues. CDR3 coding DNA: TGTGCCAGCAGTCGAGACAGGGCGCGGCAGCCCCAGCATTTT. Translating it yields CASSRDRARQPQHF.

J is TRBJ2-3 and V is TRBV5-4; 7 bases map to TRBD2. V gave up 3 bases and J gave up 4 bases; unmatched junction bases: 8. The V gene's germline CDR1 is SGHNT and CDR2 YYREEE (reference sequence). The CDR3 sequence is 15 residues long. The CDR3, as DNA: TGTGCCAGCAGCTGGGGAGGGAGGGTCGCAGATACGCAGTATTTT. It encodes CASSWGGRVADTQYF.